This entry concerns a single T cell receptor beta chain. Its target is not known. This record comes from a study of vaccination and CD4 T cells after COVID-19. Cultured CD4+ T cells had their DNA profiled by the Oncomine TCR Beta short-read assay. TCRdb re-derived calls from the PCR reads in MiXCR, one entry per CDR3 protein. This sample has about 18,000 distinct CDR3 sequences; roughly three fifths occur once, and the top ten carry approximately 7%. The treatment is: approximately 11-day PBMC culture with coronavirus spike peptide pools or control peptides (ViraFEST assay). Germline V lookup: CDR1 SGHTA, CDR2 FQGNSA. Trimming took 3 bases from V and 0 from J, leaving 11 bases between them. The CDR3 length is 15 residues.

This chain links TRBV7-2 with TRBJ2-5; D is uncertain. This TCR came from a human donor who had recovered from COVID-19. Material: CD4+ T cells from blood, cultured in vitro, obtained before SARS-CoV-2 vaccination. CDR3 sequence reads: CASSFRPGHQETQYF. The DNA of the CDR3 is TGTGCCAGCAGCTTTCGGCCCGGTCACCAAGAGACCCAGTACTTC.